This TCR beta chain was captured in a study of metastatic and nonmetastatic thyroid tumors. Every patient underwent thyroid surgery untreated. This clone is labeled large (0.1 to 1%). Original methodology: Variation in CDR3 across clinicopathological groups served as the basis for constructing a distant-metastasis classifier in papillary thyroid cancer. Using MiXCR, TCRdb reanalyzed the PCR reads. The V and J calls here are based on TCRdb, not the publication. The profile covers tens of thousands of clones, with about 14% appearing a single time and 14% taken by the ten largest. The CDR3 runs to 13 residues. Germline V gene lookup returns CDR1 SNHLY and CDR2 FYNNEI. Trimming took 3 bases from V and 2 from J, leaving 8 bases between them.

The TCR originated in a female donor with papillary thyroid cancer or a benign thyroid nodule (not recorded which). Some clones in this sample may be carry-over from other donors' samples. The rearrangement uses TRBV2 and TRBJ2-7; no reliable D call. The specimen sequenced was tumor tissue. In DNA form, the CDR3 reads TGTGCCAGCAGTGACGGGTCAACCTACGAGCAGTACTTC. This codes for CASSDGSTYEQYF.